Presented here are 25 T cell receptor beta chains from one specimen sequenced in a study of shared clonotypes between healthy human individuals. Assay used: immunoSEQ multiplex PCR; TCRdb lists only in-frame clones, some missing. The sample shows approximately 1,000,000 clones, about 72% of them seen only once. Sequencing was carried out using memory CD4+ T cells from PBMCs. Subset given: CD45RA-negative fraction. Receptor source: a man between 18 and 29 years old in good health. Some clones in this sample may be carry-over from other donors' samples.

The chain couples TRBV7-3 to TRBJ2-7, with 10 bases aligning to TRBD2. The germline CDR1 and CDR2 sequences are SGHTA and FQGTGA. The CDR3 has 15 residues. V was clipped by 4 bases and J by 3 bases; unmatched bases: 6. The CDR3 DNA follows: TGTGCCAGCAGCTCCGGAGCGGGAGGGGGCTACGAGCAGTACTTC. Protein: CASSSGAGGGYEQYF.

The CDR3 sequence: CASMAVFFQPQHF. The CDR3 DNA sequence: TGTGCCAGCATGGCCGTTTTTTTTCAGCCCCAGCATTTT. This chain connects TRBV6-1 to TRBJ1-5, with unresolved D. V lost 7 bases, J lost 6 bases, and 13 bases lay in between. Per the germline V gene, CDR1 is MNHNS and CDR2 is SASEGT. This CDR3 contains 13 residues.

As concerns this clone: The junction shows a germline mismatch at one end, possibly a read error. V is TRBV5-1 and J is TRBJ1-2; no definite D call. The CDR3 sequence is 13 residues long. Germline lookup yields CDR1 SGHRS and CDR2 YFSETQ. The CDR3 DNA is TGCGCCAGCAGCTTGGCGGACGGCTATGGCTGCACCTTC. It is translated as CASSLADGYGCTF.

For this clone: At the DNA level, this CDR3 is encoded by other sequences in the same sample as well. This chain joins TRBV4-1 and TRBJ1-1; D not certain. CDR3 size: 14 residues. The V end was cut by 1 base, the J end by 5 bases, with 11 bases between. Germline V gene lookup returns CDR1 MGHRA and CDR2 YSYEKL. The DNA of the CDR3 is TGCGCCAGCAGCCAAGTTGGGTCGGGGACTGAAGCTTTCTTT. It translates to CASSQVGSGTEAFF.

The CDR3 nucleotides read TGTGCCTGGAGTAACAGGGCCTACGAGCAGTACTTC. This translates into CAWSNRAYEQYF. The chain couples TRBV30 to TRBJ2-7, with a tentative D call TRBD1 (6 bases). Deletions cut 2 bases from V and 2 bases from J, with 7 bases between. Germline V lookup: CDR1 GTSNPN, CDR2 SVGIG (reference sequence). CDR3 length: 12 residues. Based on the CDR3 plus reference TRBV30 and TRBJ2-7, the full variable domain is SQTIHQWPATLVQPVGSPLSLECTVEGTSNPNLYWYRQAAGRGLQLLFYSVGIGQISSEVPQNLSASRPQDRQFILSSKKLLLSDSGFYLCAWSNRAYEQYFGPGTRLTVT.

The chain carries TRBV27 and TRBJ2-3, with D perhaps given as TRBD1 or TRBD2 (7 bases each). Trimming removed 1 base at V and 2 bases at J, with 16 bases between. This CDR3 is 17 amino acids long. Germline V CDR1 and CDR2: MNHEY, SMNVEV (reference sequence). CDR3 amino acids: CASSLYFREGATDTQYF. The CDR3, as DNA: TGTGCCAGCAGTTTATATTTTAGGGAGGGGGCCACAGATACGCAGTATTTT.

The chain couples TRBV11-1 to TRBJ2-3; TRBD1 is a possible D gene (5 bases). V dropped 5 bases and J dropped 5 bases, with 17 bases sitting between them. The CDR3 spans 15 residues. Germline CDR1 reads SGHAT; CDR2 reads FQDESV (reference sequence). The CDR3: CASSLRQKWEDTQYF. CDR3 DNA: TGTGCCAGCAGCCTTCGACAGAAATGGGAAGATACGCAGTATTTT.

The genes are TRBV28 and TRBJ2-1; possible D gene TRBD2, 6 bases. Deletions cut 8 bases from V and 0 bases from J, with 14 bases between. Germline CDR1 MDHEN, CDR2 SYDVKM. CDR3 length: 15 amino acids. The CDR3 bases are TGTGCCAGCGGGGGACTCCCGAACTCCTACAATGAGCAGTTCTTC. Its translation: CASGGLPNSYNEQFF.

J is TRBJ2-2 and V is TRBV7-9; the match to TRBD2 covers 7 bases. The CDR3 runs 15 residues. Germline CDR1 SEHNR, CDR2 FQNEAQ (reference sequence). J gave up 0 bases and V 7 bases, and 5 bases lay outside the gene matches. The CDR3 loop is CASNNGRSNTGELFF. CDR3 bases: TGTGCCAGCAATAACGGGAGGTCGAACACCGGGGAGCTGTTTTTT. The full variable domain, completed using reference TRBV7-9 and TRBJ2-2, is DTGVSQNPRHKITKRGQNVTFRCDPISEHNRLYWYRQTLGQGPEFLTYFQNEAQLEKSRLLSDRFSAERPKGSFSTLEIQRTEQGDSAMYLCASNNGRSNTGELFFGEGSRLTVL.

The chain is built from TRBV28 and TRBJ2-7, with TRBD1 matching over 7 bases. Germline CDR1 is MDHEN and CDR2 is SYDVKM. V gave up 7 bases and J gave up 2 bases; unmatched junction bases: 11. CDR3 length: 15 residues. CDR3 bases: TGTGCCAGCACCCTCAGCGACAGGGAGCCCTACGAGCAGTACTTC. Protein product: CASTLSDREPYEQYF. Complete variable domain (other parts from reference TRBV28 and TRBJ2-7): DVKVTQSSRYLVKRTGEKVFLECVQDMDHENMFWYRQDPGLGLRLIYFSYDVKMKEKGDIPEGYSVSREKKERFSLILESASTNQTSMYLCASTLSDREPYEQYFGPGTRLTVT.

This sequence joins TRBV28 and TRBJ2-7; the match to TRBD1 covers 7 bases. The CDR3 runs 15 residues. CDR1 is MDHEN, CDR2 SYDVKM, per germline. The V and J ends lost 6 bases and 0 bases, in that order; junction bases with no gene match: 8. CDR3 nucleotide sequence: TGTGCCAGCAGCCCCGGGACAGAGAGCTCCTACGAGCAGTACTTC. This encodes CASSPGTESSYEQYF.

This clone was seen a handful of times. The V and J genes are TRBV6-6 and TRBJ2-6; D ambiguous. The V gene's germline CDR1 is MNHNY and CDR2 SVGAGI (reference sequence). Trimming pared 5 bases from V and 2 bases from J, leaving 10 bases between. The CDR3 sequence is 15 residues long. The CDR3, as DNA: TGTGCCAGCAGTCCACTTCTGGCTGGGGCCAACGTCCTGACTTTC. It codes for CASSPLLAGANVLTF.

This clone came up a few times. The J gene is TRBJ1-2, the V gene TRBV4-1; D gene ambiguous. The CDR3 runs 14 residues. V was shortened by 0 bases and J by 3 bases, with 8 bases between the two germline ends. Germline assignment: CDR1 MGHRA and CDR2 YSYEKL. The CDR3 nucleotides are TGCGCCAGCAGCCAAGAGGCGGGTTACTATGGCTACACCTTC. This encodes CASSQEAGYYGYTF.

CDR3 nucleotides: TGTGCCAGCAGCCGATACAGCGGGAGCTCCTACGAGCAGTACTTC. Its translation is CASSRYSGSSYEQYF. This chain links TRBV4-2 with TRBJ2-7; 8 bases agree with TRBD2. The germline CDR1 and CDR2 sequences are LGHNA and YNFKEQ. V shed 4 bases and J 0 bases; nucleotides not matched to a gene: 5. This CDR3 comprises 15 residues.

The table lists this clone with a few counts. The chain carries TRBV18 and TRBJ1-5, with D hard to call. Germline V lookup: CDR1 KGHSH, CDR2 LQKENI. Trimming removed 3 bases at V and 9 bases at J, with 12 bases between. This CDR3 spans 13 amino acids. In DNA form, the CDR3 reads TGTGCCAGCTCACCCGACTTCAGCGGGCCCCAGCATTTT. Translating it yields CASSPDFSGPQHF. Complete variable domain (other parts from reference TRBV18 and TRBJ1-5): NAGVMQNPRHLVRRRGQEARLRCSPMKGHSHVYWYRQLPEEGLKFMVYLQKENIIDESGMPKERFSAEFPKEGPSILRIQQVVRGDSAAYFCASSPDFSGPQHFGDGTRLSIL.

The chain is built from TRBV7-2 and TRBJ2-1; 7 bases map to TRBD2. The CDR3 covers 12 residues. Germline trimming cut 4 bases from V and 10 bases from J; bases unmatched to any gene: 4. Germline CDR1 and CDR2: SGHTA and FQGNSA. The CDR3 region is CASSSPGREQFF. CDR3 DNA sequence: TGTGCCAGCAGCTCCCCCGGGAGGGAGCAGTTCTTC.

The V and J genes are TRBV7-2 and TRBJ2-7; the match to TRBD2 covers 7 bases. Germline CDR1 and CDR2: SGHTA and FQGNSA. The length of the CDR3 is 16 residues. Trimming at V came to 0 bases and at J to 2 bases, leaving 7 bases not matched to a gene. The CDR3 is CASSLALAAGAYEQYF. In nucleotides, the CDR3 is TGTGCCAGCAGCTTAGCCCTAGCGGCGGGAGCCTACGAGCAGTACTTC.

Written as DNA, the CDR3 is TGTGCCAGTAGTATCCTGGGCAGCATGAACACTGAAGCTTTCTTT. This encodes CASSILGSMNTEAFF. The chain has TRBV19 and TRBJ1-1; D unclear. The CDR3 extends over 15 amino acids. Trimming took off 3 bases at V and 0 bases at J, with 11 bases between the two ends. Germline CDR1 LNHDA, CDR2 SQIVND (reference sequence). The variable domain in full, completed from reference TRBV19 and TRBJ1-1, reads DGGITQSPKYLFRKEGQNVTLSCEQNLNHDAMYWYRQDPGQGLRLIYYSQIVNDFQKGDIAEGYSVSREKKESFPLTVTSAQKNPTAFYLCASSILGSMNTEAFFGQGTRLTVV.

V gene TRBV29-1 combines with J gene TRBJ1-2; TRBD1 might be the D (6 bases). The CDR3 is 14 amino acids. Trimming removed 1 base at V and 8 bases at J, with 17 bases between. Germline-derived CDR1 and CDR2 are SQVTM and ANQGSEA. For the CDR3, the DNA is TGCAGCGTTGAAGCGGACAGAGCCCCGGGCGGCTACACCTTC. Its translation is CSVEADRAPGGYTF. The entire variable domain, with the rest obtained from reference TRBV29-1 and TRBJ1-2, is as follows: SAVISQKPSRDICQRGTSLTIQCQVDSQVTMMFWYRQQPGQSLTLIATANQGSEATYESGFVIDKFPISRPNLTFSTLTVSNMSPEDSSIYLCSVEADRAPGGYTFGSGTRLTVV.

The chain has TRBV28 and TRBJ1-1; D is undetermined. Looked up from germline, CDR1 is MDHEN and CDR2 is SYDVKM. This CDR3 comprises 14 residues. Trimming cost V 6 bases and J 1 base, with 12 bases left between them. CDR3 sequence (DNA): TGTGCCAGCAGCCAGGTTAGAGGGAACACTGAAGCTTTCTTT. Amino acids: CASSQVRGNTEAFF.

This clone was seen more than once but under ten times. The V and J genes are TRBV19 and TRBJ1-3; D gene ambiguous. The length of the CDR3 is 13 residues. V was cut by 5 bases and J by 0 bases, with 5 bases left in between. The germline V gene has CDR1 LNHDA and CDR2 SQIVND (reference sequence). In DNA form, the CDR3 reads TGTGCCAGTAGTCTGTCCTCTGGAAACACCATATATTTT. Its protein is CASSLSSGNTIYF.

This clone was observed a few times. V usage is TRBV28 and J usage is TRBJ1-2; perhaps TRBD1 as D (5 bases). The CDR3 spans 13 residues. Germline loops: CDR1 MDHEN, CDR2 SYDVKM. V was trimmed by 5 bases and J by 5 bases, leaving 12 bases between them. The CDR3 DNA is TGTGCCAGCAGTCTACAGACAGTGTATGGCTACACCTTC. Amino acid sequence: CASSLQTVYGYTF.

This clone appeared a few times. The V call is TRBV2, the J call TRBJ2-6; TRBD1 matches at 9 bases. V lost 7 bases and J lost 0; bases outside the gene matches: 7. Per germline, CDR1 SNHLY and CDR2 FYNNEI. This CDR3 is built from 17 residues. The DNA for the CDR3 is TGTGCCAGCACGATGGGACAGGGACTCTCTGGGGCCAACGTCCTGACTTTC. Translating gives CASTMGQGLSGANVLTF.

This chain links TRBV29-1 with TRBJ2-7; 8 bases line up with TRBD2. CDR1 SQVTM and CDR2 ANQGSEA come from the germline V gene. The CDR3 length is 14 residues. V lost 4 bases, J lost 0 bases, and 5 bases stayed unmatched. The CDR3 DNA sequence: TGCAGCGTTGCTCGGGGGGGGAGCTCCTACGAGCAGTACTTC. It codes for CSVARGGSSYEQYF.

This chain links TRBV6-4 with TRBJ1-1; maybe TRBD1 (6 bases). The CDR3 consists of 13 residues. From germline, CDR1 is MRHNA and CDR2 SNTAGT. V was clipped by 6 bases and J by 6 bases, with 14 bases between them. The CDR3 here is CASRVRGAAEAFF. In DNA, the CDR3 is TGTGCCAGCAGAGTTCGGGGGGCTGCTGAAGCTTTCTTT.